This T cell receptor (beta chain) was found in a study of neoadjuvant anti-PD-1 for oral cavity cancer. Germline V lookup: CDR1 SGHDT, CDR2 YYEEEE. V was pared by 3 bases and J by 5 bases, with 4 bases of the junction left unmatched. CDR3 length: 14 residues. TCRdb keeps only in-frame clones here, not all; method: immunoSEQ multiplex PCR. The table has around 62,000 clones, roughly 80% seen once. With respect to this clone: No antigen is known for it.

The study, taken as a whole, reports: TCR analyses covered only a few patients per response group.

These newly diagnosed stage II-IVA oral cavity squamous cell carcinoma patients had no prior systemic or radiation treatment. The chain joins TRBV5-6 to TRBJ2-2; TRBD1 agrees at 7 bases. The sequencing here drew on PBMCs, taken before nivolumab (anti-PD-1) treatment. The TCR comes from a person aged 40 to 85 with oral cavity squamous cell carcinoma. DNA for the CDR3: TGTGCCAGCAGCTATTTACAGGGGACCGGGGAGCTGTTTTTT. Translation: CASSYLQGTGELFF.